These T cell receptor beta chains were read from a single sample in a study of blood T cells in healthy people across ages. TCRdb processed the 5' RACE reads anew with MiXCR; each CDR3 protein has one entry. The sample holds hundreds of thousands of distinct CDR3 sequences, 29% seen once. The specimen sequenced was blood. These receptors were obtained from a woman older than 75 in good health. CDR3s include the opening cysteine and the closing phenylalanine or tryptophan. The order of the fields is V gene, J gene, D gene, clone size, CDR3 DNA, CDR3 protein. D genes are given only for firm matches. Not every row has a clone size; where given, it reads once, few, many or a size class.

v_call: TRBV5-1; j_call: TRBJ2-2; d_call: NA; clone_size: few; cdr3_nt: TGCGCCAGCAGCTTTCTAGGTAGCGGTAACACCGGGGAGCTGTTTTTT; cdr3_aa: CASSFLGSGNTGELFF
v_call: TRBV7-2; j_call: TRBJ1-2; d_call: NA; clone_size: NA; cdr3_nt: TGTGCCAGCAGCTCACGATCTGTGGGGGGCTACACCTTC; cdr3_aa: CASSSRSVGGYTF
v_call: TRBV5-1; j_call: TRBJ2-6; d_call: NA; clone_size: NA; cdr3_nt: TGCGCCAGCAGCTTGGACATCAACCTCGCGGGGGCCAACGTCCTGACTTTC; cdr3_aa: CASSLDINLAGANVLTF
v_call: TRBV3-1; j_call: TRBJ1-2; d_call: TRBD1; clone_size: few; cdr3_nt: TGTGCCAGCAGCCAAGTACGACAGGGGGGGCTCACCTTC; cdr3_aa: CASSQVRQGGLTF
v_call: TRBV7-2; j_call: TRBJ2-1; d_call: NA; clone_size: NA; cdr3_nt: TGTGCCAGCAGCTTAGGGGTCAGTGGGGGCCAAGGGACCCAGTTCTTC; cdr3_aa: CASSLGVSGGQGTQFF
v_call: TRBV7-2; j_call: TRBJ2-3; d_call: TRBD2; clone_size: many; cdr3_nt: TGTGCCAGCAGCTTAGTAGTTAGCGGGGATACGCAGTATTTT; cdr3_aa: CASSLVVSGDTQYF
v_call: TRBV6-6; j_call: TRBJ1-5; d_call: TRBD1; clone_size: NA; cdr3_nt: TGTGCCAGCAGTTACAGGCAGGGGGCGAATCAGCCCCAGCATTTT; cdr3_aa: CASSYRQGANQPQHF
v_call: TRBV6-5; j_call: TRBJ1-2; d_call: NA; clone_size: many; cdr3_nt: TGTGCCAGCAGTACTCGGGGACAAGGCTCTTATGGCTACACCTTC; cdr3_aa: CASSTRGQGSYGYTF
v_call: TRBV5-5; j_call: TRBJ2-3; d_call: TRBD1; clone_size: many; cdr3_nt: TGTGCCAGCAGCTTCTGGACAGGTATAAGCACAGATACGCAGTATTTT; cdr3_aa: CASSFWTGISTDTQYF
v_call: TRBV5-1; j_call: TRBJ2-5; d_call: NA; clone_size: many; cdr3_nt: TGCGCCAGCAGCTCCGGGGGGCAGGGGGAGACCCAGTACTTC; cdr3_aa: CASSSGGQGETQYF
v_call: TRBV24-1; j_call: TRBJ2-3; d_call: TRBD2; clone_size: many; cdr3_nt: TGTGCCACCAGTGATAAGACCCCGACTAGCGGGGGGGCCTATCGGACAGATACGCAGTATTTT; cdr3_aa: CATSDKTPTSGGAYRTDTQYF
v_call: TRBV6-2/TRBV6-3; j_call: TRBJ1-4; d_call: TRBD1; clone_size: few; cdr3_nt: TGTGCCAGCAGCCAGCCGGGACAGCCTGAAAAACTGTTTTTT; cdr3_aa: CASSQPGQPEKLFF
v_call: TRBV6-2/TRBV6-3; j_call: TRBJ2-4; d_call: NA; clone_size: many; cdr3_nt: TGTGCCAGCGGGATAGCCAAAAACATTCAGTACTTC; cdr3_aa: CASGIAKNIQYF